This T cell receptor beta chain was found in a study of blood T cell repertoires in COVID-19. Study summary: Some COVID-19 samples were acute and others convalescent; all came from the United States, Italy and Spain. Sources were T cells, B-cell-depleted T cells, or PBMCs; the material itself was cDNA or gDNA.

Methods used by the authors: Estimated nucleated cell counts came from reference gene primer amplification. Using immunoSEQ multiplex PCR, the repertoire was profiled, and TCRdb retains in-frame clones only, with some absent. V and J calls and clone size are those listed in that table; D and trimming were worked out from the DNA. The sample records about 49,000 clones, around nine tenths being singletons. The V end was cut by 0 bases, the J end by 7 bases, with 12 bases between. Looked up from germline, CDR1 is SGHVS and CDR2 is FNYEAQ. The CDR3 is 15 residues long. The sequence was collected from a man of 80 years or more with acute or convalescent COVID-19. The sample comprised peripheral blood. V and J are TRBV7-6 and TRBJ1-4; D possibly corresponds to TRBD1 (5 bases). CDR3 sequence (DNA): TGTGCCAGCAGCTTAGCGGCAGGGTCGTCTGAAAAACTGTTTTTT. It is translated as CASSLAAGSSEKLFF.